The following is a T cell receptor beta chain sequence with its context. This record comes from a study of blood T cell repertoires in COVID-19. Sequenced by immunoSEQ multiplex PCR; TCRdb stores in-frame clones only, minus some. The table includes under 150,000 clones, over 75% detected once. The CDR3 runs 15 residues. Per germline, CDR1 MNHEY and CDR2 SVGAGI. V shed 4 bases and J shed 7 bases, with 19 bases lying between them. Sequencing input: peripheral blood. This chain uses TRBV6-5 with TRBJ1-2; maybe TRBD1 (5 bases). This clonotype originated in a woman between 55 and 75 years old with COVID-19, enrolled during active disease. Here the CDR3 DNA reads TGTGCCAGCAGTTCCCGGAAGGGGTGGTTCACTGGCTACACCTTC. It specifies CASSSRKGWFTGYTF.